This T cell receptor (beta chain) appears in the sequencing data of a study of blood T cell repertoires in COVID-19. V was shortened by 7 bases and J by 1 base, with 17 bases between the two germline ends. This CDR3 is 15 amino acids long. Germline CDR1 reads MDHEN; CDR2 reads SYDVKM. Profiling relied on immunoSEQ multiplex PCR, and the TCRdb table lists in-frame clones only, not all of them. Here the sample spans 150,000 to 200,000 clones, about 87% being singletons. Sequencing was performed on peripheral blood. This clonotype was obtained from a woman older than 75 with COVID-19, enrolled during active disease. V usage is TRBV28 and J usage is TRBJ2-7, with D perhaps TRBD2 (5 bases). CDR3 bases: TGTGCCAGCACCTCTCATCCTAGCAGGTCCTACGAGCAGTACTTC. Amino acids: CASTSHPSRSYEQYF. The full variable domain, rest sourced from reference TRBV28 and TRBJ2-7, is DVKVTQSSRYLVKRTGEKVFLECVQDMDHENMFWYRQDPGLGLRLIYFSYDVKMKEKGDIPEGYSVSREKKERFSLILESASTNQTSMYLCASTSHPSRSYEQYFGPGTRLTVT.